The 5 T cell receptor beta chains in this list originate from one sample, sequenced in a study of blood T cell repertoires in COVID-19. Libraries were prepared by immunoSEQ multiplex PCR; TCRdb keeps only in-frame clonotypes and omits some of them. Among 210,000 or so clones listed, 70% to 85% were seen once. The sequenced material came from peripheral blood. The receptors come from a man aged 50 or older who had recovered from COVID-19.

The CDR3 DNA reads TGTGCTAGTGGTTTGGTGGAGGGGATGAATTCACCCCTCCACTTT. Translated, it gives CASGLVEGMNSPLHF. V usage is TRBV12-5 and J usage is TRBJ1-6; perhaps TRBD1 as D (5 bases). The CDR3 is 15 amino acids. Germline loops: CDR1 LGHNT, CDR2 FRNRAP. V lost 0 bases to trimming and J lost 7 bases, with 10 bases between them.

V usage is TRBV19 and J usage is TRBJ2-3, with D perhaps matching TRBD1 (6 bases). The CDR3 has 15 residues. Trimming left V 3 bases short and J 2 bases short, with 12 bases between. The germline CDR1 and CDR2 sequences are LNHDA and SQIVND (reference sequence). This CDR3 reads CASSIGGFNTDTQYF. CDR3 bases: TGTGCCAGTAGTATTGGGGGCTTTAACACAGATACGCAGTATTTT.

The chain uses TRBV7-2 and TRBJ1-2; possible D gene TRBD1, 6 bases. V was cut by 11 bases and J by 6 bases, with 19 bases left in between. This CDR3 is built from 13 residues. From germline, CDR1 is SGHTA and CDR2 FQGNSA. CDR3 in amino acids: CAGFGGLSDGYTF. Written as DNA, the CDR3 is TGTGCCGGGTTCGGGGGGCTTAGCGATGGCTACACCTTC.

V is TRBV14 and J is TRBJ2-7; 10 nucleotides align to TRBD1. Germline lookup yields CDR1 SGHDN and CDR2 FVKESK. V lost 4 bases and J lost 1; bases outside the gene matches: 4. This CDR3 contains 15 residues. CDR3 bases: TGTGCCAGCAGCCGCCGGGACAGGGGTTCCTACGAGCAGTACTTC. This translates into CASSRRDRGSYEQYF.

The genes are TRBV5-4 and TRBJ2-3, with 7 bases matching TRBD2. CDR1 is SGHNT and CDR2 is YYREEE in the germline V gene (reference sequence). CDR3 length equals 16 residues. The V and J ends lost 4 bases and 0 bases, in that order; junction bases with no gene match: 8. The CDR3 region has the DNA TGTGCCAGCAGCCCTAAAGGCGGGAGTAGCACAGATACGCAGTATTTT. It codes for CASSPKGGSSTDTQYF.